Presented here are 26 T cell receptor beta chains from one specimen sequenced in a study of CXCR3-negative and CXCR3-positive naive CD8 T cells. With UMI labels, 5' RACE was used to prepare the TRB cDNA libraries. TCRdb re-called the 5' RACE reads; every CDR3 protein appears as one record, without DNA. Here the sample table reports approximately 100,000 distinct CDR3 sequences. Sequencing used naive CXCR3- CD8+ T cells from blood. Subset given: CD45RO-CCR7+CD27+CD95- naive CD8+ T cells lacking CXCR3 (TNR3-). Every receptor here comes from a human donor in good health. Some clones in this sample may be carry-over from other donors' samples.

This chain connects TRBV7-3 to TRBJ2-5; no DNA is available, so the TRBD1 call from TCRdb remains unchecked. The germline CDR1 and CDR2 sequences are SGHTA and FQGTGA. CDR3 size: 13 residues. CDR3 region: CASRSTGSETQYF.

CDR3 region: CASRGDGSGELFF. V gene TRBV11-2 combines with J gene TRBJ2-2; absent DNA, TCRdb's TRBD1 call cannot be checked. This CDR3 is 13 amino acids long. Germline loops: CDR1 SGHAT, CDR2 FQNNGV.

The chain joins TRBV3-1 to TRBJ2-2. The germline V gene encodes CDR1 LGHDT and CDR2 YNNKEL (reference sequence). The length of the CDR3 is 15 residues. CDR3 sequence reads: CASSQDLGQTGELFF.

The J gene is TRBJ2-7, the V gene TRBV14; TCRdb proposes TRBD2, but this gene call is untestable without DNA. The CDR3 contains 15 residues. Germline CDR1 is SGHDN and CDR2 is FVKESK. The CDR3 is CASSRPPGLLYEQYF.

The chain uses TRBV11-2 and TRBJ2-7; the D call from TCRdb, TRBD2, cannot be confirmed without DNA. Germline CDR1 reads SGHAT; CDR2 reads FQNNGV. The CDR3 totals 17 residues. CDR3 in amino acids: CASSLDLGAGGNNEQFF.

The rearrangement uses TRBV7-8 and TRBJ2-7; TCRdb calls TRBD2, which cannot be checked without DNA. The V gene's germline CDR1 is SGHVS and CDR2 FQNEAQ. The CDR3 length is 14 residues. Here the CDR3 reads CASSHGTSHYEQYF.

V is TRBV15 and J is TRBJ2-5; the TCRdb call, TRBD2, lacks DNA for checking. Looked up from germline, CDR1 is LNHNV and CDR2 is YYDKDF (reference sequence). The CDR3 loop spans 14 amino acids. The CDR3 here is CATSRARGGETQYF.

The chain uses TRBV28 and TRBJ2-2; there is no DNA to check the TCRdb D call of TRBD1. From germline, CDR1 is MDHEN and CDR2 SYDVKM. This CDR3 comprises 14 residues. The CDR3 protein is CASSTRTGPGELFF.

The CDR3 reads CASSLRGTDYGYTF. This chain links TRBV5-4 with TRBJ1-2; the TRBD1 assignment by TCRdb is unverifiable without DNA. Germline V gives CDR1 SGHNT, CDR2 YYREEE (reference sequence). This CDR3 is 14 amino acids long.

The V and J genes are TRBV20-1 and TRBJ2-3; TCRdb indicates TRBD1, and absent DNA this call remains unverified. Per germline, CDR1 DFQATT and CDR2 SNEGSKA (reference sequence). This CDR3 is built from 12 residues. The chain's CDR3 is CSGQYNTDTQYF.

The chain recombines TRBV20-1 with TRBJ2-1; checking the TCRdb D call of TRBD2 is not possible without DNA. The length of the CDR3 is 15 residues. Germline assignment: CDR1 DFQATT and CDR2 SNEGSKA (reference sequence). The CDR3 loop is CSARDLAGGWDEQFF.

The V and J genes are TRBV20-1 and TRBJ2-7; TCRdb gives TRBD1 as the D gene, but with no DNA this cannot be confirmed. Germline values: CDR1 DFQATT, CDR2 SNEGSKA (reference sequence). The CDR3 has 14 residues. CDR3 region: CSARAGDREYEQYF.

The chain carries TRBV4-1 and TRBJ1-1. Germline V gives CDR1 MGHRA, CDR2 YSYEKL. The CDR3 sequence is 16 residues long. CDR3 residues: CASSQEWGDMNTEAFF.

CDR3: CASSSTPNTEAFF. This chain links TRBV7-3 with TRBJ1-1. The CDR3 extends over 13 amino acids. Germline CDR1 reads SGHTA; CDR2 reads FQGTGA.

The V gene is TRBV7-8, the J gene TRBJ2-1; TCRdb's D gene call, TRBD2, goes unchecked for lack of DNA. Germline values: CDR1 SGHVS, CDR2 FQNEAQ. The CDR3 totals 12 residues. CDR3 region: CASSLAGLAGTF.

This chain links TRBV6-6 with TRBJ2-3; TCRdb calls TRBD1, which cannot be checked without DNA. The CDR3 is 15 amino acids. From germline, CDR1 is MNHNY and CDR2 SVGAGI (reference sequence). CDR3 residues: CASRRVGGTTDTQYF.

V and J are TRBV13 and TRBJ2-1; no DNA is available, so the TRBD2 call from TCRdb remains unchecked. The CDR3 loop spans 17 amino acids. Germline assignment: CDR1 PRHDT and CDR2 FYEKMQ (reference sequence). The CDR3 region is CASSSPGDGPGHNEQFF.

The V call is TRBV28, the J call TRBJ2-3; TCRdb designates TRBD1, a call that cannot be tested without DNA. The V gene's germline CDR1 is MDHEN and CDR2 SYDVKM. The CDR3 contains 12 residues. The CDR3 loop reads CAIGGGLYTQYF.

This chain links TRBV23-1 with TRBJ2-1; TCRdb designates TRBD1, a call that cannot be tested without DNA. TRBV23-1 is annotated as an ORF whose role is uncertain. CDR3 length equals 15 residues. The CDR3 loop reads CASSPLEDRGNEQFF.

The rearrangement links TRBV5-1 to TRBJ1-1. Germline values: CDR1 SGHRS, CDR2 YFSETQ. CDR3 length: 14 amino acids. The CDR3 is CASSFIGENTEAFF.

The chain employs TRBV29-1 and TRBJ2-2. This CDR3 spans 12 amino acids. Looked up from germline, CDR1 is SQVTM and CDR2 is ANQGSEA. The CDR3 is CSVWPDTGELFF.

The chain is built from TRBV29-1 and TRBJ1-1. Per germline, CDR1 SQVTM and CDR2 ANQGSEA. CDR3 length: 12 amino acids. CDR3 sequence: CSGEHSNTEAFF.

J is TRBJ2-7 and V is TRBV7-6; the TRBD2 assignment by TCRdb is unverifiable without DNA. The germline CDR1 and CDR2 sequences are SGHVS and FNYEAQ. This CDR3 region has 15 residues. CDR3 amino acids: CASSAGQRTTYEQYF.

The chain is built from TRBV28 and TRBJ2-2; the TCRdb call, TRBD1, lacks DNA for checking. Germline V lookup: CDR1 MDHEN, CDR2 SYDVKM. The CDR3 sequence is 14 residues long. The CDR3 reads CASSEDRAGGELFF.

This chain connects TRBV12-3 or TRBV12-4 to TRBJ2-3. CDR3 length equals 12 residues. The CDR3 protein is CASSRRTDTQYF.

The J gene is TRBJ2-1, the V gene TRBV12-3 or TRBV12-4. The CDR3 is 12 residues long. CDR3 sequence: CASRYSYNEQFF.